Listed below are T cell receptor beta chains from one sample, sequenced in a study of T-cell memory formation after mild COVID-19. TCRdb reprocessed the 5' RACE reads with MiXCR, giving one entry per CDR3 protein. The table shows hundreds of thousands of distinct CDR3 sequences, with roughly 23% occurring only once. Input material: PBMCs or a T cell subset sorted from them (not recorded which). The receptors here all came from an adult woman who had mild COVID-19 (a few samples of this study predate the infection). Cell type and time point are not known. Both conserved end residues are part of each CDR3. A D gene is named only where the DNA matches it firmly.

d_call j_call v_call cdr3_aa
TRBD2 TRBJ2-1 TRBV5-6 CASSLGLAGVYDEQFF
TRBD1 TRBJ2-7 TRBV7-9 CASSFSTGTGTYEQYF
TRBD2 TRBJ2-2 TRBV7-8 CASSLAQREGLTGELFF
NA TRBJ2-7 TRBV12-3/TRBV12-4 CASSPGLPLDGRSYEQYF
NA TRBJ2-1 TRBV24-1 CATIIASNEQFF
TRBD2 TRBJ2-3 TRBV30 CAWSGASGKDTQYF
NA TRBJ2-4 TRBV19 CASSPRREANIQYF
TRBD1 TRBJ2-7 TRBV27 CASSLDRLTYEQYF
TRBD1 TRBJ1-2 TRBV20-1 CSASTGTGSGYTF
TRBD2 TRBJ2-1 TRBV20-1 CSATGLAINEQFF
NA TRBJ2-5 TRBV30 CAWSVLELKGETQYF
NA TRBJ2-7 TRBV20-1 CSARDRGSSRIEQYF
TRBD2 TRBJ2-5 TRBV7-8 CASSLGPSGKETQYF
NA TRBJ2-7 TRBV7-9 CASSPPGASYEQYF
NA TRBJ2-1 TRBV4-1 CASSQGVAPNEQFF
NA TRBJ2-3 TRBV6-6 CASSWPRGSPSTDTQYF
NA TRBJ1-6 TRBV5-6 CASSLWTDNSPLHF
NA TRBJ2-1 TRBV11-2 CASSLGRENLLYEQFF
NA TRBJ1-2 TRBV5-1 CASSLDWGAVYGYTF
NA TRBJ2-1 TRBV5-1 CASSLSGGEYNEQFF
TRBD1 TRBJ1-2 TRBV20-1 CSARGQGEGYTF
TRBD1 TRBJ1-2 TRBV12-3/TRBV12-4 CASSLTGSPSYGYTF
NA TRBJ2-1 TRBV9 CASSVVSLSTEQFF
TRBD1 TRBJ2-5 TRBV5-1 CASSPSPGTGGETQYF
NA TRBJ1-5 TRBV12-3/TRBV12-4 CASSRGFQPQHF
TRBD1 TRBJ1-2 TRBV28 CASSWTGGANYGYTF
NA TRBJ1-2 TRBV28 CASSRHGLGDGTNYGYTF
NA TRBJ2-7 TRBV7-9 CASSLSAAYEQYF
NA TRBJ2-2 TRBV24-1 CATSDMDGNTGELFF
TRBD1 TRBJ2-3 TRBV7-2 CASSIQGVRGDTQYF
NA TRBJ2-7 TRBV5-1 CASSLVGVEQYF
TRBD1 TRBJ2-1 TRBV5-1 CASSLGTGTGGNEQFF
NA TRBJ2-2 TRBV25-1 CASSESFGVGNTGELFF
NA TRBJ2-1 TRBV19 CASSIIGRGPTREQFF
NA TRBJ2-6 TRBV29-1 CSVAQDPGANVLTF
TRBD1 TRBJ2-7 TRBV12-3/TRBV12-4 CASSFSLGGGEQYF
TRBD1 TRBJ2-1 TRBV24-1 CATSDLPGQGAGEQFF
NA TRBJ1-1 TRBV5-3 CARSSPSNTEAFF
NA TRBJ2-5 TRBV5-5 CASSPPVAVNMPQYF
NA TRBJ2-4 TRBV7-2 CASSPRLAANIQYF
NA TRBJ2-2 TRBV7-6 CASSLAPGANTGELFF
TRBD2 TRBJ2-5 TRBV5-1 CASSFGLAGGKETQYF
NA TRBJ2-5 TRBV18 CASSPPVGWETQYF
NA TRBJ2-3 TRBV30 CAWSDGQFSTDTQYF
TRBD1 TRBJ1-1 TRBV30 CACRQGDTEAFF
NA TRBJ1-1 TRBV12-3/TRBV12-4 CASSFRRGGMNTEAFF
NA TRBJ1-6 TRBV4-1 CASSFGRNNSPLHF
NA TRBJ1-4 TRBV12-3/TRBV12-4 CASSLAREKLFF
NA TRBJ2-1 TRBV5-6 CASSLYRNEQFF
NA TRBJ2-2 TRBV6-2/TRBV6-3 CASTELTGELFF
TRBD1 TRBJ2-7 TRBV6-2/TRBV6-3 CASSYSPTTGEGEQYF
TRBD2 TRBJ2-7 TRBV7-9 CASSLREGQQLSYEQYF
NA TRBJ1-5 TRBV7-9 CASSGTSFGRDNQPQHF
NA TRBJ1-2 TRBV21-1 CASSKGAGQGKYGYTF